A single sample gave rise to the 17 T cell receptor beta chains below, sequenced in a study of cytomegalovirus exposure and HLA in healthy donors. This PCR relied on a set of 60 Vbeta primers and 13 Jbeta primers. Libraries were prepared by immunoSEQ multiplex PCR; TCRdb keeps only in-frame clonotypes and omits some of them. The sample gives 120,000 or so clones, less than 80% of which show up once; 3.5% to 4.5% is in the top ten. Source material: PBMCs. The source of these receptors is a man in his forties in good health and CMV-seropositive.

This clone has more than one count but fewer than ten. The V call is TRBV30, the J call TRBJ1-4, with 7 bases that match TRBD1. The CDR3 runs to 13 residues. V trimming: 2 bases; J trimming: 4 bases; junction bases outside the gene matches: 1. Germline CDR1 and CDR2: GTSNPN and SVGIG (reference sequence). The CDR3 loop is CAWSRGLNEKLFF. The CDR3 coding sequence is TGTGCCTGGAGTAGGGGGCTTAATGAAAAACTGTTTTTT.

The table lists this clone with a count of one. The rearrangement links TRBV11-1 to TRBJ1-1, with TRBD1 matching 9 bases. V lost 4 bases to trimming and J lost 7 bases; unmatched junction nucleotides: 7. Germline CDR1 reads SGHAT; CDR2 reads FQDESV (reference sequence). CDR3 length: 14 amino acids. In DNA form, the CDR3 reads TGTGCCAGCAGCTCGGACAGGGGTCCCCGTGAAGCTTTCTTT. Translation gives CASSSDRGPREAFF.

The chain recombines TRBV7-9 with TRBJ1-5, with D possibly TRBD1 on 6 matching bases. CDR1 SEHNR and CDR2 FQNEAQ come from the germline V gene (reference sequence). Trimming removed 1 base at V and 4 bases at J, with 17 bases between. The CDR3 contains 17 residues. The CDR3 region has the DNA TGTGCCAGCAGCTTAGATCCGGGTGGACAGCCAAATCAGCCCCAGCATTTT. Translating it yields CASSLDPGGQPNQPQHF.

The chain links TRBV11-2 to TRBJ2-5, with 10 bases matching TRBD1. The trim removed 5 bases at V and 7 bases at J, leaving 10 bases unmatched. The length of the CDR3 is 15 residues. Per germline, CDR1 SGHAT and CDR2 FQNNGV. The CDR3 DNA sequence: TGTGCCAGCAGCAGAGAGGGACAGGGGAGGGTGACCCAGTACTTC. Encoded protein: CASSREGQGRVTQYF.

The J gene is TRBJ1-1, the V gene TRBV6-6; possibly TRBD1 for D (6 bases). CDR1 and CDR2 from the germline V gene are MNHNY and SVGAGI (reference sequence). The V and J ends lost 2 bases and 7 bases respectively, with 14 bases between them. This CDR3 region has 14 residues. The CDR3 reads CASSYRGADSEAFF. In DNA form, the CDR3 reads TGTGCCAGCAGTTACCGGGGGGCGGATAGTGAAGCTTTCTTT.

As DNA, the CDR3 is TGTGCCAGCAGCTTGGGACTAGACACCGGGGAGCTGTTTTTT. Protein sequence: CASSLGLDTGELFF. This chain connects TRBV9 to TRBJ2-2, with 8 bases matching TRBD2. The germline CDR1 and CDR2 sequences are SGDLS and YYNGEE. The CDR3 is made up of 14 amino acids. J was trimmed by 3 bases and V by 4 bases; bases with no gene match: 2.

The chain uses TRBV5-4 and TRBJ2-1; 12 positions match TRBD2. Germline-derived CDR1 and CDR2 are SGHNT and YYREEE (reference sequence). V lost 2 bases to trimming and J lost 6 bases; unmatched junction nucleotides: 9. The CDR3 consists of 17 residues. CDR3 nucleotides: TGTGCCAGCAGCTTTTGGACTAGCGGGATAATACCCAATGAGCAGTTCTTC. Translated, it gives CASSFWTSGIIPNEQFF.

The CDR3 spells CASSPAIGQSTYEQYF. CDR3 DNA sequence: TGTGCCAGCAGTCCAGCCATCGGACAGAGCACCTACGAGCAGTACTTC. The chain couples TRBV27 to TRBJ2-7; TRBD1 is a possible D gene (6 bases). CDR3 length: 16 amino acids. V was clipped by 5 bases and J by 2 bases, with 19 bases between them. The germline V gene has CDR1 MNHEY and CDR2 SMNVEV (reference sequence).

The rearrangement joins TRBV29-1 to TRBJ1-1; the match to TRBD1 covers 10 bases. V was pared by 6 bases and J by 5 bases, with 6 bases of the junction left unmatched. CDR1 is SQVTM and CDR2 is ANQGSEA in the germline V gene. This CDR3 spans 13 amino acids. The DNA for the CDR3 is TGCAGCGTGGCCGGGACAGGGGATACTGAAGCTTTCTTT. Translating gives CSVAGTGDTEAFF.

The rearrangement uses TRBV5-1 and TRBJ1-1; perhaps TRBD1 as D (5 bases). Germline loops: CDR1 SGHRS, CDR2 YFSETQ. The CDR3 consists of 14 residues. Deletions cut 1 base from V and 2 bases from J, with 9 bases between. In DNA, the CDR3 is TGCGCCAGCAGCTTGTGGGGGGATAACACTGAAGCTTTCTTT. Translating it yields CASSLWGDNTEAFF.

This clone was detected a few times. The CDR3 DNA reads as TGTGCCAGCAGCCCCCTTGAAAACATTCAGTACTTC. This sequence encodes CASSPLENIQYF. The V and J genes are TRBV11-2 and TRBJ2-4; D unresolved. V shed 5 bases and J shed 5 bases, with 7 bases lying between them. The CDR3 length is 12 residues. In germline, CDR1 is SGHAT, CDR2 FQNNGV.

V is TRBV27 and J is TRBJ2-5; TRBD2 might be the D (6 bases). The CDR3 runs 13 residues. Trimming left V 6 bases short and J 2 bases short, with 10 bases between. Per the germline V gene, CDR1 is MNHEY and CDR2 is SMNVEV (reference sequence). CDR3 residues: CASRREQQETQYF. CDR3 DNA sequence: TGTGCCAGCAGGCGGGAACAGCAAGAGACCCAGTACTTC.

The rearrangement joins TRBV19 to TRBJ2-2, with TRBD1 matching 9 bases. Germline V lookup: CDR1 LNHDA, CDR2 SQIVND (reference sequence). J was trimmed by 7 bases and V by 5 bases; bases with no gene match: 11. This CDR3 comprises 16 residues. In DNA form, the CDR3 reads TGTGCCAGTAGTGGACCCGGGACAGGGTTTAGCGGGGAGCTGTTTTTT. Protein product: CASSGPGTGFSGELFF.

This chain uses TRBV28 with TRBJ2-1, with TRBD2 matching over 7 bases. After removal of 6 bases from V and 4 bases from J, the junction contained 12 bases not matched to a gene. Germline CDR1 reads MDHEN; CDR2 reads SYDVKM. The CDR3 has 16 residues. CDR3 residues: CASRPPASGNYNEQFF. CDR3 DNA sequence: TGTGCCAGCAGACCTCCTGCTAGCGGAAATTACAATGAGCAGTTCTTC.

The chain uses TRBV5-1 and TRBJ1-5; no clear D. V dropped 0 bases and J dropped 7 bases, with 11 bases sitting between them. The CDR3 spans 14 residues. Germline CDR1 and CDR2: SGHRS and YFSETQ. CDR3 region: CASSLATGGQPQHF. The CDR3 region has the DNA TGCGCCAGCAGCTTGGCAACGGGTGGCCAGCCCCAGCATTTT.

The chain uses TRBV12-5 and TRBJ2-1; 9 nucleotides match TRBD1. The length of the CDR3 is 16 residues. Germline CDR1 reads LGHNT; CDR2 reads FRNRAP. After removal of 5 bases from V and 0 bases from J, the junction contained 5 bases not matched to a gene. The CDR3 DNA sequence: TGTGCTAGTGGTCTTCCGGGACAGGGCTCCTACAATGAGCAGTTCTTC. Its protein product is CASGLPGQGSYNEQFF.

The CDR3 region is CASSLTATNTGELFF. Here the CDR3 DNA reads TGCGCCAGCAGCTTGACAGCCACGAACACCGGGGAGCTGTTTTTT. The chain uses TRBV5-1 and TRBJ2-2; unclear D gene. V was pared by 1 base and J by 0 bases, with 7 bases between. CDR1 and CDR2 from the germline V gene are SGHRS and YFSETQ. This CDR3 spans 15 amino acids.